The present T cell receptor (beta chain) was sequenced within a study of blood T cell repertoires in COVID-19 (dated by TCRdb to about 2020). In the study overall: Samples from collaborators originated in the United States, Italy and Spain and spanned both the acute and convalescent phases of COVID-19. A freely available public database, intended as a resource for researchers studying the immune response to SARS-CoV-2, is where the repertoires were released. Where available, HLA class I and class II types were obtained from metadata supplied by the sample provider rather than from assay-based typing. Deeply sampled blood TCRbeta repertoires from subjects exposed to, actively infected with, or recovered from COVID-19 were included in the dataset. Samples came from the ongoing ImmuneRACE study (first 160 participants) plus 1,254 subjects from 6 global collaborators. The prospective study material was composed of cDNA or gDNA derived from T cells, B-cell-depleted T cells, or PBMCs. Nearly every sample came with metadata listing a de-identified subject ID, COVID-19 status, age in years and sex.

CDR1 is given as SGHRS and CDR2 as YFSETQ, both from the germline V gene. V was cut back by 1 base and J by 1 base, leaving a gap of 7 bases between them. The CDR3 measures 14 amino acids from cysteine to phenylalanine. Solely the CDR3 DNA is kept, with 42 bases framed from the first base. TCRbeta CDR3 regions were amplified from genomic DNA by means of the immunoSEQ Assay, a bias-controlled multiplex PCR. On the authors' methods: Within the assay, amplification of reference gene primers was used to estimate how many nucleated cells each sample contained. Sequence reads were collapsed and filtered to measure the absolute abundance of every unique TCRbeta CDR3 rearrangement. For each sample, productive Simpson clonality was calculated by taking the square root of Simpson's diversity index across productive rearrangements. Entries here come from immuneACCESS through TCRdb and include only in-frame sequences with V and J called. Some clones fail to appear in such tables; in the studies checked, an unresolved V gene covers under half of the shortfall, and the cause of the remainder is unknown. From that table come the V and J calls and clone size; the DNA was used to work out D and trimming. This sample gives about 210,000 clones in total; around 82% of them show up just once. The ten largest make up around 7.7% of the sample.

Each collaborating institution followed its own protocols to collect whole blood in K2EDTA tubes. For TCRbeta analysis, collaborator samples were shipped as frozen whole blood, as isolated PBMCs, or as DNA extracted from either sample type. Study-wide findings and limitations: How much clinical and demographic metadata was included differed by source and by participant, and the metadata was provided uncurated.

About this clone itself: Its antigen is still unknown. Base qualities are not at hand, and no much larger clone is one base apart. This sample also contains other DNA sequences that code for the same CDR3.

Sequencing was carried out using peripheral blood. The clonotype originates from a woman in her seventies with acute or convalescent COVID-19. In this chain, TRBV5-1 is recombined with TRBJ2-3; the best D guess is TRBD2, with 5 bases matching. Here the CDR3 is given as CASSLLRGTDTQYF. The bases read TGCGCCAGCAGCTTGTTGCGGGGCACAGATACGCAGTATTTT.